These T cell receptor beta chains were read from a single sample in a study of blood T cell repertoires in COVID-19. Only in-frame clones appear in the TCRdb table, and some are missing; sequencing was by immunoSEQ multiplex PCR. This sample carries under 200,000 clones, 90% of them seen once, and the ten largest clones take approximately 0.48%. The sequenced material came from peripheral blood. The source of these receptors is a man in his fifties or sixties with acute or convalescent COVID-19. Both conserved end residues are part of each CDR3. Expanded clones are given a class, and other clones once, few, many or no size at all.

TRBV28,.,CASSLRDGTVLEKLFF
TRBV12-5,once,CASGPGQGAHF
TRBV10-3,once,CAISRPGQGVDTEAFF
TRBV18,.,CASSPTAGGITDTQYF
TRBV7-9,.,CASSLGQPGQDTNTGELFF
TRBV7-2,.,CASSRSSYNEQFF
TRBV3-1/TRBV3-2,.,CASSPMTTGLDTQYF
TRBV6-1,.,CASSEIMGAGDEKLFF
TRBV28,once,CASSSGQAGESQPQHF
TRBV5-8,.,CASSQPQRLRNIQYF
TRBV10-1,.,CASTGNQPQHF
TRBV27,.,CASSLTSGSTIYEQYF
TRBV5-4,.,CASSPRDRGNIQYF
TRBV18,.,CASSPQTNYEQYF
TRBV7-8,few,CASSSRLAGVRGEQFF
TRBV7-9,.,CASSRVGGYEAFF
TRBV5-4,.,CASSPQIAGGRDTQYF
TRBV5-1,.,CASSTTGPNTEAFF
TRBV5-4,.,CASSKGAGGTEGYTF
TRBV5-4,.,CASGPRDRTSDTQYF
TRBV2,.,CASSERKTGTVARDTEAFF
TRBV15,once,CATSNRNTGELFF
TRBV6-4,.,CASSESDRGRNTEAFF
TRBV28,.,CASSSLAGGLTNTGELFF
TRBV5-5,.,CASSLVGRNLAKNIQYF
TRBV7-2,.,CASSSRGARETQYF
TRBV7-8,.,CASSLDSGYTYEQYF
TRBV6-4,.,CASSDSTENEQFF
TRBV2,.,CASSVYGNYGYTF
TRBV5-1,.,CASSLGQGGGYTF
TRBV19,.,CASSTPGSVETQYF
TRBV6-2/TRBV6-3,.,CASSVTGTSEETQYF
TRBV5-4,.,CASSLDKGETQYF
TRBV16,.,CASSQSWSRDNSPLHF
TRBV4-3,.,CASSRTTGSPGNEQFF
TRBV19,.,CASSMVPGGTHPNVLTF
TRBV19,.,CASKDPGKITGELFF
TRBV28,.,CASSPDNNNSPLHF
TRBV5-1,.,CASSFSNFRYYGYTF
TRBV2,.,CASPPGPSRTGELFF
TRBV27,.,CASSSDRRTQKLFF
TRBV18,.,CASSPEQRNEQYF
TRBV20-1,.,CSASGQGATEAFF
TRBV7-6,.,CASSLGGTGDYGYTF
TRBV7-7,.,CASSLTLAGTYDEQFF
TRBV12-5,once,CASGLVPDGVSGANVLTF
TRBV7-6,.,CASSLTPAGRDRHTDTQYF
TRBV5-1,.,CASSPPAGGEKLFF
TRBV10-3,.,CAIRAREGEKLFF
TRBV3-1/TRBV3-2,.,CASSHPTGGNTIYF
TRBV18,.,CASSTTVYSNQPQHF
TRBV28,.,CASSAEGESGNTIYF
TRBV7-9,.,CASSTRTGLNTGELFF
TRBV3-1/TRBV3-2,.,CASSRGTAWNTGELFF
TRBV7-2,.,CASSPGTSSYEQYF
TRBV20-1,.,CSASRRQQYF
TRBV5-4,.,CASSSRRRGGDEQFF